The 6 T cell receptor beta chains below were found in one sample sequenced in a study of T cells in Graves' hyperthyroidism and ophthalmopathy. Regions amplified from RNA transcripts were the TCR beta CDR3 regions. The HTBI primer set drove a first-round RT-PCR of the TCR CDR3. Using its own MiXCR run on the multiplex PCR reads, TCRdb lists one record per CDR3 protein. Of about 700,000 distinct CDR3 sequences listed, around 15% were seen once; the top ten hold roughly a tenth. Sequencing used blood. The source of these receptors is a woman aged 18-29 years with Graves' hyperthyroidism.

In this sample, this clonotype turned up many times. The rearrangement links TRBV18 to TRBJ1-1; D gene ambiguous. Trimming pared 4 bases from V and 7 bases from J, leaving 13 bases between. The germline V gene has CDR1 KGHSH and CDR2 LQKENI. The CDR3 has 13 amino acids. CDR3 loop: CASSLQERLEAFF. CDR3 sequence (DNA): TGTGCCAGCTCACTCCAGGAGCGCCTTGAAGCTTTCTTT. Together with reference TRBV18 and TRBJ1-1, the CDR3 gives the full variable domain: NAGVMQNPRHLVRRRGQEARLRCSPMKGHSHVYWYRQLPEEGLKFMVYLQKENIIDESGMPKERFSAEFPKEGPSILRIQQVVRGDSAAYFCASSLQERLEAFFGQGTRLTVV.

The V call is TRBV5-1, the J call TRBJ1-5; no firm D call. V lost 4 bases and J 7 bases, leaving 15 bases between the germline ends. CDR3 length: 14 amino acids. CDR1 SGHRS and CDR2 YFSETQ come from the germline V gene. This chain's CDR3 is CASSPRGGKQPQHF. CDR3 in DNA: TGCGCCAGCAGCCCCAGAGGAGGGAAACAGCCCCAGCATTTT.

The chain couples TRBV10-3 to TRBJ1-1; 7 bases line up with TRBD1. V was pared by 5 bases and J by 2 bases, with 14 bases of the junction left unmatched. The CDR3 is 17 amino acids. CDR1 ENHRY and CDR2 SYGVKD come from the germline V gene. In nucleotides, the CDR3 is TGTGCCATCAGTCAGAGAGTGGGGCAGGGGGGAAACACTGAAGCTTTCTTT. Translated, it gives CAISQRVGQGGNTEAFF.

V usage is TRBV19 and J usage is TRBJ2-3; 7 bases are a match to TRBD1. The CDR3 runs 15 residues. Germline assignment: CDR1 LNHDA and CDR2 SQIVND (reference sequence). V was pared by 5 bases and J by 2 bases, with 7 bases of the junction left unmatched. DNA for the CDR3: TGTGCCAGTAGTGCGTCGGACAGGCTCACAGATACGCAGTATTTT. This encodes CASSASDRLTDTQYF.

V gene TRBV11-2 combines with J gene TRBJ2-5; D perhaps matches TRBD2 (7 bases). The CDR3 contains 16 residues. The germline V gene encodes CDR1 SGHAT and CDR2 FQNNGV. V was clipped by 0 bases and J by 4 bases, with 15 bases between them. The CDR3: CASSLDRGGVRETQYF. DNA of the CDR3: TGTGCCAGCAGCTTAGACAGGGGAGGGGTTCGAGAGACCCAGTACTTC. Complete variable domain (other parts from reference TRBV11-2 and TRBJ2-5): EAGVAQSPRYKIIEKRQSVAFWCNPISGHATLYWYQQILGQGPKLLIQFQNNGVVDDSQLPKDRFSAERLKGVDSTLKIQPAKLEDSAVYLCASSLDRGGVRETQYFGPGTRLLVL.

This chain uses TRBV7-9 with TRBJ1-4; possibly TRBD1 for D (5 bases). V lost 6 bases, J lost 3 bases, and 14 bases lay in between. Per germline, CDR1 SEHNR and CDR2 FQNEAQ (reference sequence). This CDR3 region has 15 residues. The CDR3 bases are TGTGCCAGCAGTCACACTGACAGAGCTAATGAAAAACTGTTTTTT. Its protein is CASSHTDRANEKLFF.